The 8 T cell receptor beta chains below were found in one sample sequenced in a study of early stage breast cancer tumors. Assay used: immunoSEQ multiplex PCR; TCRdb lists only in-frame clones, some missing. This repertoire shows 11,000 to 15,000 clones, around 85% found once; its top ten account for roughly 5%. The sequenced sample was normal breast tissue next to the tumor. The source is a person younger than 45 with breast cancer.

J is TRBJ2-1 and V is TRBV25-1, with D possibly TRBD1 on 5 matching bases. The CDR3 loop spans 18 amino acids. V lost 2 bases, J lost 6 bases, and 23 bases lay in between. In germline, CDR1 is MGHDK, CDR2 SYGVNS. The chain's CDR3 is CASSERGYSTSTSNEQFF. The DNA of the CDR3 is TGTGCCAGCAGTGAAAGGGGATATTCAACTTCGACGAGCAATGAGCAGTTCTTC.

The chain links TRBV2 to TRBJ2-2; 12 nucleotides align to TRBD1. CDR3 length: 14 amino acids. Losses at the gene ends were 7 bases for V and 7 bases for J; bases not matched to a gene: 4. Germline values: CDR1 SNHLY, CDR2 FYNNEI. The chain's CDR3 is CASIGTGGDGELFF. The CDR3, as DNA: TGTGCCAGCATTGGGACAGGGGGCGACGGGGAGCTGTTTTTT.

The chain recombines TRBV12-5 with TRBJ2-3; 12 nucleotides match TRBD2. The V segment lost 8 bases and the J segment 4 bases; nucleotides outside the gene matches: 13. CDR1 is LGHNT and CDR2 is FRNRAP in the germline V gene. CDR3 size: 17 residues. The CDR3 sequence is CASQATTSGRYADTQYF. In DNA form, the CDR3 reads TGTGCTAGTCAAGCGACCACTAGCGGGAGGTATGCAGATACGCAGTATTTT. Full variable domain (rest looked up from reference TRBV12-5 and TRBJ2-3): DARVTQTPRHKVTEMGQEVTMRCQPILGHNTVFWYRQTMMQGLELLAYFRNRAPLDDSGMPKDRFSAEMPDATLATLKIQPSEPRDSAVYFCASQATTSGRYADTQYFGPGTRLTVL.

The chain links TRBV27 to TRBJ2-7; D is unresolved. The CDR3 loop spans 15 amino acids. Germline CDR1 is MNHEY and CDR2 is SMNVEV (reference sequence). Trimming removed 6 bases from V and 0 bases from J, with 15 bases in between. CDR3 DNA: TGTGCCAGCAGCCTCTCGGTCCGTAGCTCCTACGAGCAGTACTTC. Amino acids: CASSLSVRSSYEQYF.

V is TRBV11-3 and J is TRBJ2-3; D is uncertain. This CDR3 spans 11 amino acids. Trimming removed 1 base from V and 5 bases from J, with 1 base in between. Germline CDR1 and CDR2: SGHNT and YENEEA. CDR3 DNA: TGTGCCAGCAGCTTAGGAGATACGCAGTATTTT. Translated: CASSLGDTQYF.

The chain employs TRBV5-1 and TRBJ2-3, with 9 nucleotides matching TRBD2. CDR3 length: 17 amino acids. The junction had 9 bases not matched to a gene; V was cut back by 0 bases and J by 4 bases. Germline loops: CDR1 SGHRS, CDR2 YFSETQ. The CDR3 protein is CASSLVPAGGPPDTQYF. CDR3 bases: TGCGCCAGCAGCTTGGTACCGGCGGGAGGGCCCCCAGATACGCAGTATTTT.

V usage is TRBV28 and J usage is TRBJ2-3; TRBD2 might be the D (5 bases). This CDR3 is built from 16 residues. Trimming pared 6 bases from V and 1 base from J, leaving 17 bases between. Per germline, CDR1 MDHEN and CDR2 SYDVKM. The CDR3 is CASRLEASVGTDTQYF. The CDR3 DNA is TGTGCCAGCAGATTGGAGGCTAGTGTGGGCACAGATACGCAGTATTTT.

The chain joins TRBV25-1 to TRBJ1-5, with D unclear. Germline CDR1 is MGHDK and CDR2 is SYGVNS. The V end was cut by 1 base, the J end by 8 bases, with 9 bases between. This CDR3 spans 13 amino acids. The CDR3 nucleotides are TGTGCCAGCAGTGAATGGGAGAGTAAGCCCCAGCATTTT. Its translation is CASSEWESKPQHF.